This T cell receptor (beta chain) was sequenced during a study of cytomegalovirus exposure and HLA in healthy donors. Study conclusions and caveats: Presence/absence analysis assumed near-uniform sequencing depth across donors.

Germline-derived CDR1 and CDR2 are WNHNN and SYGVQD (reference sequence). The CDR3 sequence is 14 residues long. Trimming removed 3 bases from V and 5 bases from J; junction bases left unmatched: 5. Primers for the PCR totalled 60 Vbeta and 13 Jbeta. The table came from immunoSEQ multiplex PCR; TCRdb's copy has only in-frame clones and leaves some out. The sample has around 110,000 clones; about 76% are singletons. Comments on this clone: The antigen is unknown.

The sequence was collected from a man aged 25 to 40 in good health and CMV-seropositive. This sequence joins TRBV10-1 and TRBJ2-5; TRBD2 matches at 8 bases. Sequencing was performed on PBMCs. As DNA, the CDR3 is TGCGCCAGCAGTGACGGGGGGGCCGGCGAGACCCAGTACTTC. Translation: CASSDGGAGETQYF.